This record concerns one TCR beta chain sequence. Its cognate antigen is unknown. The protocol was immunoSEQ multiplex PCR, while the TCRdb copy is restricted to in-frame clones and leaves out a portion. The sample records tens of thousands of clones, about nine tenths being singletons. This sample is drawn from a study of graft-versus-host responses after intestinal transplantation. General observations from the study: When patients had graft-donor T cell macrochimerism, their allografts held high graft-versus-host to host-versus-graft clonal ratios. Present in recipient marrow, GvH clones included some that appeared first in ileum or blood.

Sequenced here: unstimulated CD4+ T cells sorted from spleen or lymph node cells, sampled before intestinal transplant. The sequence came from a human donor who received an intestinal transplant.

The CDR3 nucleotides read TGTGCCAGCTTAAAAAGGGAGAACACTGAAGCTTTCTTT. It codes for CASLKRENTEAFF. The chain is built from TRBV2 and TRBJ1-1; D call uncertain. The CDR3 is 13 amino acids. V lost 8 bases and J 1 base, leaving 11 bases between the germline ends. Germline values: CDR1 SNHLY, CDR2 FYNNEI.